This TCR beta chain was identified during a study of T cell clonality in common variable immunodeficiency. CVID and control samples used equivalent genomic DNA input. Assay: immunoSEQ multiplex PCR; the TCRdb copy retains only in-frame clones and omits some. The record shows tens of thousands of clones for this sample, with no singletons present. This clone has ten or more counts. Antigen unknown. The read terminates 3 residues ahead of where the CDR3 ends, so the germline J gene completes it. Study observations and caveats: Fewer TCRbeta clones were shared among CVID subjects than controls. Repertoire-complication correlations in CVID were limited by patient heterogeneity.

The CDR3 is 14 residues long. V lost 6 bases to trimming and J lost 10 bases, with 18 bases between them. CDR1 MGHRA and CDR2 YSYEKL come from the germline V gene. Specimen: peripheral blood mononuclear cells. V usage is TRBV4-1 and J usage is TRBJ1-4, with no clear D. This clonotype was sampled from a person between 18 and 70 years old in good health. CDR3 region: CASSQTGELGKLFF. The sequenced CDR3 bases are TGCGCCAGCAGTCAGACCGGGGAACTTGGAAAA.